The source of this TCR beta chain is a study of control samples from healthy donors and cancer patients. The CDR3 runs 17 residues. The V and J ends lost 5 bases and 3 bases, in that order; junction bases with no gene match: 12. Assay used: immunoSEQ multiplex PCR; TCRdb lists only in-frame clones, some missing. The repertoire has roughly 100,000 clones, around 89% of them found once; the top ten carry 19%. The chain joins TRBV6-7 to TRBJ1-5; 8 bases map to TRBD1. TRBV6-7 is recorded as an ORF, its role being uncertain. The TCR originated in a man aged 60 to 69 with lung cancer. The source material was PBMCs. This chain's CDR3 is CASSRSDRAEVNQPQHF. CDR3 DNA: TGTGCCAGCAGTAGATCGGACAGGGCCGAGGTCAATCAGCCCCAGCATTTT.